This T cell receptor beta chain appears in the sequencing data of a study of shared clonotypes between healthy human individuals. CDR3 length: 16 amino acids. CDR1 is MGHRA and CDR2 is YSYEKL in the germline V gene. Trimming removed 5 bases from V and 4 bases from J, with 18 bases in between. As to this clone: The target antigen is unknown.

Findings and caveats of the study: Limitation of the genetic and exposure-history diversity represented came from the few donors.

Sequenced by immunoSEQ multiplex PCR; TCRdb stores in-frame clones only, minus some. Among 2 million or so clones listed, 85% to 95% were seen once. This chain links TRBV4-1 with TRBJ2-4; D might be TRBD1 or TRBD2, each matching 5 bases. This receptor was obtained from a young man in good health. The sequencing input was naive CD4+ T cells sorted from blood. Subset in this sample: CD45RA+ positively selected. CDR3 bases: TGCGCCAGCAGCTCCCCCGGCCGGGACGCAAAAAACATTCAGTACTTC. Protein product: CASSSPGRDAKNIQYF.